This T cell receptor (beta chain) was identified in a study of CD8+CD57+ T cells in acquired aplastic anemia. For CDR3 and TCR beta VDJ profiling, genomic DNA was the template used. MiXCR, run by TCRdb on the reads, gives a single entry per CDR3 protein. There are approximately 130,000 distinct CDR3 sequences in the sample; under 60% occur only once, and about 29% lies in the top ten. This clonotype was observed many times. By flow cytometry, patients selected for sequencing had shown an expansion of CD8+CD57+ cells. J lost 2 bases, V lost 5 bases, and 8 bases had no gene match. The CDR3 is made up of 15 amino acids.

The TCR was taken from a human donor with aplastic anemia. This chain links TRBV12-3 or TRBV12-4 with TRBJ2-7; 8 positions agree with TRBD1. The sequenced material came from sorted CD4+, CD8+, or CD8+CD57+ T cells (not recorded which) from PBMCs. CDR3 bases: TGTGCCAGCAGTGGTCAGGGGGCTAGTACCTACGAGCAGTACTTC. Translation: CASSGQGASTYEQYF.